Below, 15 T cell receptor beta chains from the same sample are listed, as sequenced in a study of cytomegalovirus exposure and HLA in healthy donors (dated by TCRdb to the late 2010s). Library construction relied on the immunoSEQ multiplex PCR assay. A mixture of 60 forward primers for TCR Vbeta segments and 13 reverse primers for TCR Jbeta segments was used in the multiplex PCR. TCRdb took over this immuneACCESS table, retaining in-frame rearrangements with V and J assigned. Such tables are incomplete; in checked studies, under half of the missing clones stem from an unresolved V gene, and the remainder is unexplained. This sample comprises 100,000 to 150,000 clones, 75% to 80% of them detected only once. 0.75% to 0.95% of the sample goes to the ten largest clones. The sequenced material came from PBMCs. The receptor source for this set is a woman aged 55-75 years in good health and CMV-seronegative.

CDR3 sequence reads: CASSPGQGGYTEAFF. CDR3 sequence (DNA): TGCGCCAGCAGCCCGGGGCAGGGGGGATACACTGAAGCTTTCTTT. The chain joins TRBV5-1 to TRBJ1-1; 7 nucleotides line up with TRBD1. The ends lost 4 bases at V and 3 bases at J; junction bases unmatched: 9. Germline CDR1 SGHRS, CDR2 YFSETQ. This CDR3 has 15 amino acids. Full variable domain (remainder filled in from reference TRBV5-1 and TRBJ1-1): KAGVTQTPRYLIKTRGQQVTLSCSPISGHRSVSWYQQTPGQGLQFLFEYFSETQRNKGNFPGRFSGRQFSNSRSEMNVSTLELGDSALYLCASSPGQGGYTEAFFGQGTRLTVV.

This clone was picked up a small number of times. The chain combines TRBV5-1 with TRBJ2-1; D might be TRBD1 (6 bases). V lost 4 bases and J 2 bases, leaving 16 bases between the germline ends. The CDR3 is made up of 16 amino acids. Per germline, CDR1 SGHRS and CDR2 YFSETQ. The CDR3 region is CASSDTGSGPYNEQFF. CDR3 coding DNA: TGCGCCAGCAGCGATACAGGGTCAGGGCCCTACAATGAGCAGTTCTTC.

The rearrangement joins TRBV30 to TRBJ1-1; no firm D call. The CDR3 contains 14 residues. The germline gives CDR1 GTSNPN, CDR2 SVGIG (reference sequence). V lost 2 bases, J lost 4 bases, and 14 bases lay in between. CDR3: CAWSQGPGITEAFF. CDR3 sequence (DNA): TGTGCCTGGAGTCAAGGGCCCGGGATCACTGAAGCTTTCTTT.

The chain combines TRBV29-1 with TRBJ1-2; 7 bases are shared with TRBD1. This CDR3 has 14 residues. V shed 8 bases and J 5 bases; nucleotides not matched to a gene: 14. Germline loops: CDR1 SQVTM, CDR2 ANQGSEA. The CDR3 region has the DNA TGCAGCTCACGGAGGAGGGACAGCCGTTATGGCTACACCTTC. Translating gives CSSRRRDSRYGYTF.

V usage is TRBV19 and J usage is TRBJ2-7; 9 nucleotides line up with TRBD1. CDR3 length equals 12 residues. Per germline, CDR1 LNHDA and CDR2 SQIVND (reference sequence). As DNA, the CDR3 is TGTGCTACCAGGGACAGGGCCTACGAGCAGTACTTC. This codes for CATRDRAYEQYF.

The chain has TRBV27 and TRBJ1-5, with D possibly being TRBD1 (6 bases). The CDR3 totals 18 residues. Trimming cost V 1 base and J 2 bases, with 18 bases left between them. The germline V gene encodes CDR1 MNHEY and CDR2 SMNVEV (reference sequence). As DNA, the CDR3 is TGTGCCAGCAGTTTATTTACCCCTACAGGGACGGGCAATCAGCCCCAGCATTTT. Translated: CASSLFTPTGTGNQPQHF.

V usage is TRBV2 and J usage is TRBJ2-7, with D uncertain. V was shortened by 7 bases and J by 2 bases, with 15 bases between the two germline ends. The CDR3 contains 14 residues. CDR1 is SNHLY, CDR2 FYNNEI, per germline. The CDR3 sequence: CASTPATDPYEQYF. The CDR3 DNA follows: TGTGCCAGCACTCCCGCGACTGACCCCTACGAGCAGTACTTC.

Note on this clone: The junction differs from germline at one of its ends, possibly a read error. This chain connects TRBV7-9 to TRBJ2-7; perhaps TRBD1 as D (6 bases). Looked up from germline, CDR1 is SEHNR and CDR2 is FQNEAQ (reference sequence). There are 14 residues in the CDR3. The CDR3 here is CSSSSVGALGEQYF. The CDR3 DNA reads as TGTTCCAGCAGCTCTGTGGGGGCCTTGGGTGAGCAGTACTTC. Filled out from reference TRBV7-9 and TRBJ2-7, the complete variable domain reads DTGVSQNPRHKITKRGQNVTFRCDPISEHNRLYWYRQTLGQGPEFLTYFQNEAQLEKSRLLSDRFSAERPKGSFSTLEIQRTEQGDSAMYLCSSSSVGALGEQYFGPGTRLTVT.

This clone was recorded only once. The chain employs TRBV2 and TRBJ2-1; TRBD2 matches 10 bases. This CDR3 contains 15 residues. Germline values: CDR1 SNHLY, CDR2 FYNNEI. V was pared by 1 base and J by 4 bases, with 1 base of the junction left unmatched. The CDR3 here is CASSEVSGRYNEQFF. CDR3 bases: TGTGCCAGCAGTGAAGTTAGCGGGAGGTACAATGAGCAGTTCTTC.

A remark on this clone: A read error may account for a junction end that differs from germline. V and J are TRBV14 and TRBJ1-4; the match to TRBD1 covers 8 bases. Germline loops: CDR1 SGHDN, CDR2 FVKESK. The CDR3 has 13 residues. CDR3 sequence (DNA): TGTGCCAGGGAGAGAACAGGGGGGAGAAAAACTGTTTTT. Protein product: CARERTGGRKTVF.

J is TRBJ1-6 and V is TRBV2; 8 nucleotides agree with TRBD1. The germline gives CDR1 SNHLY, CDR2 FYNNEI. Losses at the gene ends were 6 bases for V and 0 bases for J; bases not matched to a gene: 4. This CDR3 has 16 residues. CDR3 sequence reads: CASRGQGNSYNSPLHF. For the CDR3, the DNA is TGTGCCAGCAGAGGACAGGGAAACTCCTATAATTCACCCCTCCACTTT.

This sequence joins TRBV2 and TRBJ2-3; 10 bases agree with TRBD2. Germline loops: CDR1 SNHLY, CDR2 FYNNEI. J gave up 6 bases and V 7 bases, and 13 bases lay outside the gene matches. The CDR3 consists of 16 residues. CDR3 region: CASTRLAGVQADTQYF. CDR3 DNA: TGTGCCAGCACCCGACTAGCGGGCGTTCAGGCGGATACGCAGTATTTT.

V gene TRBV4-1 combines with J gene TRBJ2-3, with D unclear. Germline V gene sequence: CDR1 MGHRA, CDR2 YSYEKL. Trimming took 0 bases from V and 1 from J, leaving 11 bases between them. The CDR3 sequence is 16 residues long. The CDR3 DNA sequence: TGCGCCAGCAGCCAAGACAGTGAATGGCGCACAGATACGCAGTATTTT. This gives the protein CASSQDSEWRTDTQYF.

The chain links TRBV19 to TRBJ2-3; TRBD2 matches at 7 bases. This CDR3 comprises 15 residues. The germline CDR1 and CDR2 sequences are LNHDA and SQIVND (reference sequence). The trim removed 5 bases at V and 1 base at J, leaving 6 bases unmatched. The CDR3 protein is CASSVRLAGTDTQYF. The CDR3 DNA sequence: TGTGCCAGTAGTGTCCGGCTAGCGGGCACAGATACGCAGTATTTT.

The chain employs TRBV9 and TRBJ2-7; TRBD2 agrees at 7 bases. With V trimmed by 4 bases and J by 7 bases, 8 bases remained unmatched. CDR3 length equals 13 residues. Germline V gene sequence: CDR1 SGDLS, CDR2 YYNGEE. The CDR3 loop reads CASSKSGADEQYF. CDR3 sequence (DNA): TGTGCCAGCAGCAAAAGCGGGGCGGATGAGCAGTACTTC.